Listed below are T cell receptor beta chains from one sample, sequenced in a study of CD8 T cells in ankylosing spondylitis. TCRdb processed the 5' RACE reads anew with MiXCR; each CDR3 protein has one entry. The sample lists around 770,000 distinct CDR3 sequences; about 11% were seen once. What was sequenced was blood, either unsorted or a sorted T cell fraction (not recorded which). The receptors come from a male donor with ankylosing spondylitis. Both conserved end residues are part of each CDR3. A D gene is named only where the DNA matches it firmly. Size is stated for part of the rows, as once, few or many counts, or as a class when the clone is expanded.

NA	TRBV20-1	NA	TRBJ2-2	TGCAGTGCTAAAGCCCGACTGAACACCGGGGAGCTGTTTTTT	CSAKARLNTGELFF
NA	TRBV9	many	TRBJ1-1	TGTGCCAGCAGCGTAGATCAGGGTGGTACTGAAGCTTTCTTT	CASSVDQGGTEAFF
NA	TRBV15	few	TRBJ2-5	TGTGCCACCAGCAGAGTTTTAGGGGCGACATGGGAGGCGGAGACCCAGTACTTC	CATSRVLGATWEAETQYF
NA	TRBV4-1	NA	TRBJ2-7	TGCGCCAGCAGCCAAGGACCAACAGGGATGCGGTACTTC	CASSQGPTGMRYF
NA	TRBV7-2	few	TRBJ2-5	TGTGCCAGCAGCTTCACTACAGACGGGGAGACCCAGTACTTC	CASSFTTDGETQYF
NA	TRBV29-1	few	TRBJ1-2	TGCAGCGTTGTCTTCTATGGCTACACCTTC	CSVVFYGYTF
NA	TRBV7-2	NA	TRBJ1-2	TGTGCCAGCAGCTTACAGATTTCTCGCGGCTACACCTTC	CASSLQISRGYTF
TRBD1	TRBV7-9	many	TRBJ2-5	TGTGCCAGCAGCTTGATTTGGGACAGGGAAGAGACCCAGTACTTC	CASSLIWDREETQYF
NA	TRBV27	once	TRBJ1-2	TGTGCCAGCAGTTTTAGCCCTCTGAGAGGGAACTATGGCTACACCTTC	CASSFSPLRGNYGYTF
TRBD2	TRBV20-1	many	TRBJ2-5	TGCAGTGCTCAGGGAGGGAGAGAGACCCAGTACTTC	CSAQGGRETQYF
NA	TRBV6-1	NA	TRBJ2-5	TGTGCCAGCAATCGTCACGGGAGCCAAGAGACCCAGTACTTC	CASNRHGSQETQYF
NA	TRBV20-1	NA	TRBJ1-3	TGCGGTGCCAGCCGCAGCTCTGGAAACACCATATATTTT	CGASRSSGNTIYF
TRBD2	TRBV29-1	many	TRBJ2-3	TGCAGCGCTCCGGGGCTAGCGGAGGGCACAGATACGCAGTATTTT	CSAPGLAEGTDTQYF
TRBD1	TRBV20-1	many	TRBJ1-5	TGCAGTGCTTCCCGGGACAGGGATCAGCCCCAGCATTTT	CSASRDRDQPQHF
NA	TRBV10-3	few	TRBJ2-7	TGTGCCATCAGTGACACCCTCCTAGTTATTTGGGAGCAGTACTTC	CAISDTLLVIWEQYF
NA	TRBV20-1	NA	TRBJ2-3	TGCAGTGCTCGTAGCGGAACCGTAGTAGATACGCAGTATTTT	CSARSGTVVDTQYF
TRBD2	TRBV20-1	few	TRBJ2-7	TGCAGTGCTATGAGACTAGCGGGAGGGTCCTACGAGCAGTACTTC	CSAMRLAGGSYEQYF
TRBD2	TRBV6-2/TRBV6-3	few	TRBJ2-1	TGTGCCAGCAGTCACCCGGGACTAGCGGGTGAAAGGGGGTTCTTC	CASSHPGLAGERGFF
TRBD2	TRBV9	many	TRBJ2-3	TGTGCCAGCAGCTTGACTAGCGGGGTCACAGATACGCAGTATTTT	CASSLTSGVTDTQYF
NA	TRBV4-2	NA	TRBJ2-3	TGTGCCAGCAGCCAAGCTTACGGGGCCCGCACAGATACGCAGTATTTT	CASSQAYGARTDTQYF
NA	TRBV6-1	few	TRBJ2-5	TGTGCCAGCAGTGAAGGCCGCCCGGTCTACTTC	CASSEGRPVYF
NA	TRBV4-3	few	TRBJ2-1	TGCGCCAGCAGCAGAGGCTTCGAGCGGACCTACAATGAGCAGTTCTTC	CASSRGFERTYNEQFF
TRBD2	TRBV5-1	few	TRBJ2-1	TGCGCCAGCAGCTTAGTTGCTAGCGGGGGCACCTCCTACAATGAGCAGTTCTTC	CASSLVASGGTSYNEQFF
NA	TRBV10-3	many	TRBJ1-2	TGTGCCATCCAAAGCAGGGAGGATGGCTACACCTTC	CAIQSREDGYTF
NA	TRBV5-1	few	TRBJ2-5	TGCGCCAGCAGCCCCCAACAGGGAAGAAGGGAGACCCAGTACTTC	CASSPQQGRRETQYF
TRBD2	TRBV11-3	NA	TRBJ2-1	TGTGCCAGCAGTAGGACTAGCGGGGGGTCCTACAATGAGCAGTTCTTC	CASSRTSGGSYNEQFF
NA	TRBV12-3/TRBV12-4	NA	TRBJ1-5	TGTGCCAGCAGTCCTACACCTTCCGGACATCAGCCCCAGCATTTT	CASSPTPSGHQPQHF
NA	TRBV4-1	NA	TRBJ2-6	TGCGCCAGCAGCCAAGGAGGGGGGGCTGGGGCCAACGTCCTGACTTTC	CASSQGGGAGANVLTF
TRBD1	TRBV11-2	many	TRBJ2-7	TGTGCCAGCAGCTTATCGACAGGGGGCTACGAGCAGTACTTC	CASSLSTGGYEQYF
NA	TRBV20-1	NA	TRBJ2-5	TGCAGTGCTAGCGTCCAGGAGACCCAGTACTTC	CSASVQETQYF
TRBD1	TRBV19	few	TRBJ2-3	TGTGCCAGTAGTATTCCGGGACAGGGGACGCCAGATACGCAGTATTTT	CASSIPGQGTPDTQYF
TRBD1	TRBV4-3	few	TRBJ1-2	TGCGCCAGCAGCCAAGATCTGACAGGGAGGGGCTACACCTTC	CASSQDLTGRGYTF
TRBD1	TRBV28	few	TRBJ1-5	TGTGCCAGCAGTTTCCGACAGGGGAACAATCAGCCCCAGCATTTT	CASSFRQGNNQPQHF